This passage covers 24 T cell receptor beta chains from one sample sequenced in a study of T-cell reconstitution after alpha-beta-depleted transplantation in children. Preparation of the TCRbeta library was carried out with unique molecular identifiers. MiXCR, run by TCRdb on the PCR reads, gives a single entry per CDR3 protein. Altogether some 840,000 distinct CDR3 sequences are present, around 17% being singletons, with the ten largest covering approximately 5%. Specimen: PBMCs, mostly from graft donor cells, collected 360 days after TCRalphabeta/CD19-depleted stem cell transplant. Receptors originate from a male patient younger than 18 who had a stem cell transplant for acute lymphoblastic leukemia, so the T cells may come from the graft donor.

The chain couples TRBV20-1 to TRBJ1-3; TRBD1 agrees at 7 bases. Germline assignment: CDR1 DFQATT and CDR2 SNEGSKA (reference sequence). V was clipped by 3 bases and J by 7 bases; unmatched bases: 6. The CDR3 runs to 13 residues. The CDR3 DNA reads as TGCAGTGCTAGGGTACAGGGGTGGAACACCATATATTTT. It yields the protein CSARVQGWNTIYF.

This clonotype was counted between two and nine times. The V call is TRBV9, the J call TRBJ1-2; 7 positions agree with TRBD1. V lost 0 bases, J lost 4 bases, and 9 bases stayed unmatched. CDR1 and CDR2 from the germline V gene are SGDLS and YYNGEE. The CDR3 length is 16 residues. The CDR3: CASSVDGQGVLYGYTF. The CDR3 DNA reads as TGTGCCAGCAGCGTAGATGGGCAGGGGGTACTCTATGGCTACACCTTC.

The CDR3, as DNA: TGTGCCAGCAGCTTGGATGACCGGGAAGAGTTCTTC. Translated, it gives CASSLDDREEFF. The chain is built from TRBV5-5 and TRBJ2-1; D is possibly TRBD2 (5 bases). CDR1 SGHKS and CDR2 YYEKEE come from the germline V gene (reference sequence). Trimming took 0 bases from V and 14 from J, leaving 12 bases between them. The CDR3 is made up of 12 amino acids.

The V gene is TRBV13, the J gene TRBJ2-2; 11 positions agree with TRBD2. Germline lookup yields CDR1 PRHDT and CDR2 FYEKMQ (reference sequence). The CDR3 runs 17 residues. V was pared by 3 bases and J by 2 bases, with 5 bases of the junction left unmatched. CDR3 sequence: CASSFQTSGTNTGELFF. The CDR3 bases are TGTGCCAGCAGCTTTCAGACTAGCGGGACCAACACCGGGGAGCTGTTTTTT. Looking up the rest from reference TRBV13 and TRBJ2-2 gives the full variable domain: AAGVIQSPRHLIKEKRETATLKCYPIPRHDTVYWYQQGPGQDPQFLISFYEKMQSDKGSIPDRFSAQQFSDYHSELNMSSLELGDSALYFCASSFQTSGTNTGELFFGEGSRLTVL.

This clonotype was observed a handful of times. This rearrangement joins TRBV6-5 to TRBJ1-1; D gene uncertain. V was shortened by 0 bases and J by 1 base, with 9 bases between the two germline ends. The CDR3 extends over 15 amino acids. Germline V gives CDR1 MNHEY, CDR2 SVGAGI. The CDR3 DNA follows: TGTGCCAGCAGTTACTCGTGGTCCGAGAACACTGAAGCTTTCTTT. Translation: CASSYSWSENTEAFF.

The V call is TRBV9, the J call TRBJ2-1; a weak D match, TRBD2 (5 bases). This CDR3 is built from 16 residues. The germline CDR1 and CDR2 sequences are SGDLS and YYNGEE. V lost 3 bases and J 3 bases, leaving 16 bases between the germline ends. The CDR3 protein is CASSARTKGDYNEQFF. In DNA, the CDR3 is TGTGCCAGCAGCGCAAGAACTAAGGGAGACTACAATGAGCAGTTCTTC.

The chain carries TRBV11-2 and TRBJ1-2; D may be TRBD1 (5 bases). Trimming stripped 5 bases from V and 5 bases from J, with 18 bases between. Germline assignment: CDR1 SGHAT and CDR2 FQNNGV. The CDR3 consists of 15 residues. The CDR3 nucleotides read TGTGCCAGCAGCCCCCCGGCGGAGGGACGGTATGGCTACACCTTC. The encoded protein is CASSPPAEGRYGYTF.

The table lists this clonotype with a few counts. V usage is TRBV12-3 or TRBV12-4 and J usage is TRBJ2-7; D assignment may be TRBD1 or TRBD2 (7 bases each). The CDR3 has 14 amino acids. Trimming left V 6 bases short and J 3 bases short, with 15 bases between. The CDR3 DNA follows: TGTGCCAGCAGGGTATCCAGGGGGGGCTACGAGCAGTACTTC. This codes for CASRVSRGGYEQYF.

Only a few counts were recorded for this clonotype. The V gene is TRBV29-1, the J gene TRBJ2-1; a weak D match, TRBD1 (6 bases). V dropped 6 bases and J dropped 4 bases, with 19 bases sitting between them. The CDR3 is 15 residues long. Germline V gives CDR1 SQVTM, CDR2 ANQGSEA. CDR3 sequence (DNA): TGCAGCGTCATGTCAGGGGCTTACGTTTACAATGAGCAGTTCTTC. Its translation: CSVMSGAYVYNEQFF.

Remarks on this clonotype: An end of the junction does not agree with germline; a read error may underlie this. The chain employs TRBV5-1 and TRBJ2-2; weak D call: TRBD1 (6 bases). Germline CDR1 and CDR2: SGHRS and YFSETQ. The CDR3 sequence is 15 residues long. The DNA for the CDR3 is TGCGCCGGCAGCCATGACAGGCCTAACACCGGGGAGCTGTTTTTT. This encodes CAGSHDRPNTGELFF.

The J gene is TRBJ2-7, the V gene TRBV6-6; D not resolved. Trimming left V 6 bases short and J 6 bases short, with 15 bases between. In germline, CDR1 is MNHNY, CDR2 SVGAGI (reference sequence). This CDR3 has 13 amino acids. The CDR3 DNA reads TGTGCCAGCAGCCGTCTAATGGTAATCGAGCAGTACTTC. Protein: CASSRLMVIEQYF.

This clonotype was detected a few times. This chain connects TRBV28 to TRBJ2-7; possibly TRBD2 for D (6 bases). V shed 6 bases and J shed 3 bases, with 15 bases lying between them. Germline V gene sequence: CDR1 MDHEN, CDR2 SYDVKM. The CDR3 length is 14 residues. CDR3 DNA: TGTGCCAGCAGCCGCCCGGGAGCAGTCTACGAGCAGTACTTC. Encoded protein: CASSRPGAVYEQYF.

This clonotype has a handful of counts. The chain combines TRBV24-1 with TRBJ2-1, with 7 bases that match TRBD2. The germline CDR1 and CDR2 sequences are KGHDR and SFDVKD. CDR3 size: 17 residues. Germline trimming cut 0 bases from V and 0 bases from J; bases unmatched to any gene: 4. The chain's CDR3 is CATSDLLGGSSYNEQFF. The DNA for the CDR3 is TGTGCCACCAGTGATTTGCTGGGCGGGAGCTCCTACAATGAGCAGTTCTTC.

This clonotype appeared a few times. The chain joins TRBV12-5 to TRBJ2-3; D possibly corresponds to TRBD2 (5 bases). Per germline, CDR1 LGHNT and CDR2 FRNRAP. The CDR3 runs 13 residues. V was trimmed by 5 bases and J by 2 bases, leaving 8 bases between them. The DNA of the CDR3 is TGTGCTAGTGGTGTGGACTCCACAGATACGCAGTATTTT. Its translation: CASGVDSTDTQYF. Drawing the rest from reference TRBV12-5 and TRBJ2-3, the complete variable domain is DARVTQTPRHKVTEMGQEVTMRCQPILGHNTVFWYRQTMMQGLELLAYFRNRAPLDDSGMPKDRFSAEMPDATLATLKIQPSEPRDSAVYFCASGVDSTDTQYFGPGTRLTVL.

V usage is TRBV12-3 or TRBV12-4 and J usage is TRBJ1-5, with D tentatively TRBD1 (5 bases). V was shortened by 4 bases and J by 3 bases, with 13 bases between the two germline ends. CDR3 length: 15 residues. In DNA form, the CDR3 reads TGTGCCAGCAGTTCAGGGAATGGGTTCAATCAGCCCCAGCATTTT. This sequence encodes CASSSGNGFNQPQHF.

V and J are TRBV6-1 and TRBJ2-1; TRBD2 aligns across 11 bases. Germline loops: CDR1 MNHNS, CDR2 SASEGT. The CDR3 totals 16 residues. V shed 5 bases and J 0 bases; nucleotides not matched to a gene: 3. Written as DNA, the CDR3 is TGTGCCAGCAGTAGAGGGACTAGCGGCTCCTACAATGAGCAGTTCTTC. It is translated as CASSRGTSGSYNEQFF.

V and J are TRBV20-1 and TRBJ2-5; D perhaps matches TRBD2 (5 bases). V was cut by 0 bases and J by 0 bases, with 14 bases left in between. CDR3 size: 16 residues. Germline loops: CDR1 DFQATT, CDR2 SNEGSKA (reference sequence). This chain's CDR3 is CSARDRKRTYQETQYF. The CDR3 bases are TGCAGTGCTAGAGATAGAAAGCGGACGTACCAAGAGACCCAGTACTTC.

The chain combines TRBV29-1 with TRBJ2-1, with D perhaps TRBD2 (5 bases). CDR3 length: 13 amino acids. Germline CDR1 reads SQVTM; CDR2 reads ANQGSEA. Trimming removed 4 bases at V and 7 bases at J, with 14 bases between. CDR3 protein: CSVATARGNEQFF. CDR3 coding DNA: TGCAGCGTTGCCACAGCCCGAGGGAATGAGCAGTTCTTC.

The chain carries TRBV7-9 and TRBJ1-2; 7 bases agree with TRBD1. CDR1 SEHNR and CDR2 FQNEAQ come from the germline V gene (reference sequence). The CDR3 spans 11 residues. The junction had 6 bases not matched to a gene; V was cut back by 3 bases and J by 14 bases. CDR3 in DNA: TGTGCCAGCAGCTTTGGGACAGCCCTTACCTTC. Translating gives CASSFGTALTF.

J is TRBJ1-1 and V is TRBV24-1; the match to TRBD1 covers 8 bases. Germline-derived CDR1 and CDR2 are KGHDR and SFDVKD. The CDR3 has 14 residues. V lost 5 bases to trimming and J lost 5 bases; unmatched junction nucleotides: 6. The CDR3 is CATSGGRGLTEAFF. For the CDR3, the DNA is TGTGCCACCAGTGGCGGCAGGGGGCTTACTGAAGCTTTCTTT.

The chain couples TRBV12-3 or TRBV12-4 to TRBJ2-5; D gene unclear. Trimming stripped 2 bases from V and 5 bases from J, with 9 bases between. The CDR3 is 13 amino acids. This chain's CDR3 is CASSLSQLETQYF. CDR3 coding DNA: TGTGCCAGCAGTTTATCACAGTTGGAGACCCAGTACTTC.

Only a few counts were recorded for this clonotype. The chain couples TRBV7-6 to TRBJ2-5; D gene uncertain. With 4 bases removed from V and 5 bases from J, the gap between germline ends came to 14 bases. This CDR3 is 14 amino acids long. Germline V gene sequence: CDR1 SGHVS, CDR2 FNYEAQ. CDR3 in amino acids: CASSSGEARETQYF. As DNA, the CDR3 is TGTGCCAGCAGCTCCGGTGAAGCCCGGGAGACCCAGTACTTC.

The gene calls are TRBV9 and TRBJ1-2; the match to TRBD1 covers 7 bases. The germline V gene encodes CDR1 SGDLS and CDR2 YYNGEE. J lost 4 bases, V lost 4 bases, and 7 bases had no gene match. The CDR3 sequence is 14 residues long. The CDR3 region is CASSYNSGGYGYTF. The CDR3 DNA sequence: TGTGCCAGCAGCTATAACTCAGGGGGCTATGGCTACACCTTC. The entire variable domain, with the rest obtained from reference TRBV9 and TRBJ1-2, is as follows: DSGVTQTPKHLITATGQRVTLRCSPRSGDLSVYWYQQSLDQGLQFLIQYYNGEERAKGNILERFSAQQFPDLHSELNLSSLELGDSALYFCASSYNSGGYGYTFGSGTRLTVV.

The chain combines TRBV4-1 with TRBJ2-7; TRBD2 is a possible D gene (6 bases). Trimming took off 1 base at V and 4 bases at J, with 23 bases between the two ends. This CDR3 has 18 amino acids. Germline V lookup: CDR1 MGHRA, CDR2 YSYEKL. This CDR3 is CASSQGVGDSPPLYEQYF. The CDR3 coding sequence is TGCGCCAGCAGCCAAGGCGTAGGGGACTCCCCTCCCTTATACGAGCAGTACTTC.